These 32 T cell receptor beta chains came from one sample sequenced in a study of T-cell memory formation after mild COVID-19. MiXCR, applied by TCRdb to the 5' RACE reads, yields one record per CDR3 protein. The repertoire has 450,000 to 650,000 distinct CDR3 sequences, about 20% of them found once; the top ten carry about 8.2%. Specimen: PBMCs or a T cell subset sorted from them (not recorded which). The receptors were sampled from an adult woman who had mild COVID-19 (a few samples of this study predate the infection). Cell type and time point are not known.

The genes are TRBV9 and TRBJ2-1; weak D call: TRBD1 (5 bases). This CDR3 spans 16 amino acids. CDR1 is SGDLS and CDR2 is YYNGEE in the germline V gene. Trimming took off 0 bases at V and 5 bases at J, with 15 bases between the two ends. CDR3 sequence (DNA): TGTGCCAGCAGCGTAGACAGGTCCTTGGGGCACAATGAGCAGTTCTTC. It specifies CASSVDRSLGHNEQFF.

DNA of the CDR3: TGTGCCAGCAGTCGGGATGGACAGGGCACCCTGTTTTTT. Its protein is CASSRDGQGTLFF. The chain joins TRBV12-3 or TRBV12-4 to TRBJ2-2; 8 bases agree with TRBD1. V trimming: 5 bases; J trimming: 14 bases; junction bases outside the gene matches: 10. The CDR3 is 13 residues long.

This clonotype has ten or more counts. The chain couples TRBV12-3 or TRBV12-4 to TRBJ2-5; the D gene is possibly TRBD2 (6 bases). This CDR3 has 13 residues. V dropped 4 bases and J dropped 5 bases, with 11 bases sitting between them. The CDR3 protein is CASSWATSETQYF. In DNA, the CDR3 is TGTGCCAGCAGTTGGGCGACTAGTGAGACCCAGTACTTC.

This clonotype was seen more than once but under ten times. This chain links TRBV6-2 or TRBV6-3 with TRBJ2-5; 10 nucleotides line up with TRBD1. Germline lookup yields CDR1 MNHEY and CDR2 SVGEGT. The V segment lost 4 bases and the J segment 1 base; nucleotides outside the gene matches: 9. The CDR3 spans 17 residues. DNA of the CDR3: TGTGCCAGCAGTTTTATAGACAGGGGGCCTTTCCAAGAGACCCAGTACTTC. Its translation is CASSFIDRGPFQETQYF.

The chain recombines TRBV7-2 with TRBJ1-2; unclear D gene. Trimming took 1 base from V and 5 from J, leaving 11 bases between them. The CDR3 spans 14 residues. CDR1 and CDR2 from the germline V gene are SGHTA and FQGNSA. In DNA form, the CDR3 reads TGTGCCAGCAGCTTAGGGGGTACAGTTTATGGCTACACCTTC. As protein: CASSLGGTVYGYTF. Together with reference TRBV7-2 and TRBJ1-2, the CDR3 gives the full variable domain: GAGVSQSPSNKVTEKGKDVELRCDPISGHTALYWYRQSLGQGLEFLIYFQGNSAPDKSGLPSDRFSAERTGGSVSTLTIQRTQQEDSAVYLCASSLGGTVYGYTFGSGTRLTVV.

The rearrangement uses TRBV7-9 and TRBJ1-1; TRBD1 matches at 7 bases. This CDR3 contains 16 residues. CDR1 and CDR2 (germline): SEHNR, FQNEAQ (reference sequence). V lost 5 bases, J lost 1 base, and 10 bases stayed unmatched. CDR3 region: CASSPSRQGKNTEAFF. CDR3 DNA sequence: TGTGCCAGCAGCCCCTCCCGACAGGGTAAGAACACTGAAGCTTTCTTT.

The J gene is TRBJ2-7, the V gene TRBV29-1; 8 bases are a match to TRBD1. Per the germline V gene, CDR1 is SQVTM and CDR2 is ANQGSEA. Trimming cost V 6 bases and J 10 bases; bases outside gene matches: 8. The CDR3 covers 11 residues. CDR3 sequence reads: CSVEQGARQYF. DNA of the CDR3: TGCAGCGTCGAGCAGGGGGCTCGACAGTACTTC.

The J gene is TRBJ1-1, the V gene TRBV10-3, with TRBD1 as a possible D gene (6 bases). The CDR3 sequence is 14 residues long. The V gene's germline CDR1 is ENHRY and CDR2 SYGVKD. V lost 6 bases and J lost 4, with 15 bases in between. The CDR3 DNA sequence: TGTGCCATCAGGGAACAGGGTAGAGCCACTGAAGCTTTCTTT. This sequence encodes CAIREQGRATEAFF.

This rearrangement joins TRBV30 to TRBJ2-7; D gene unclear. The CDR3 spans 12 residues. The V gene lost 2 bases and the J gene lost 6 bases, with 11 bases spanning the gap. Germline lookup yields CDR1 GTSNPN and CDR2 SVGIG (reference sequence). This CDR3 is CAWSRRVGEQYF. CDR3 bases: TGTGCCTGGAGTAGAAGGGTAGGCGAGCAGTACTTC.

This clonotype was recorded a few times. CDR3 loop: CASRKDRVLHQPQHF. The CDR3 DNA reads as TGTGCCAGCAGAAAGGACAGGGTATTGCATCAGCCCCAGCATTTT. This sequence joins TRBV6-2 or TRBV6-3 and TRBJ1-5; TRBD1 agrees at 8 bases. The CDR3 spans 15 residues. With V trimmed by 6 bases and J by 5 bases, 9 bases remained unmatched. Germline assignment: CDR1 MNHEY and CDR2 SVGEGT.

This clonotype was detected only a few times. CDR3 DNA: TGTGCCAGCAGTTTATATGCGGGAGCCCTCAATGAGCAGTTCTTC. Translated, it gives CASSLYAGALNEQFF. V usage is TRBV27 and J usage is TRBJ2-1, with 7 bases that match TRBD2. The V segment lost 1 base and the J segment 6 bases; nucleotides outside the gene matches: 6. The CDR3 covers 15 residues. Per the germline V gene, CDR1 is MNHEY and CDR2 is SMNVEV (reference sequence).

The V call is TRBV29-1, the J call TRBJ2-3, with 9 bases aligning to TRBD2. V dropped 6 bases and J dropped 0; count of bases not matched to a gene: 16. This CDR3 has 18 amino acids. Germline CDR1 is SQVTM and CDR2 is ANQGSEA. The CDR3: CSVGGRLAERSSTDTQYF. For the CDR3, the DNA is TGCAGCGTCGGTGGGCGACTAGCGGAGAGAAGTAGCACAGATACGCAGTATTTT.

This clonotype turned up a few times. This chain connects TRBV7-9 to TRBJ2-7; D may be TRBD2 (5 bases). Trimming removed 5 bases from V and 4 bases from J, with 12 bases in between. CDR1 and CDR2 (germline): SEHNR, FQNEAQ (reference sequence). CDR3 length: 13 residues. The CDR3 DNA is TGTGCCAGCAGCCTCACTAGTTGGTACGAGCAGTACTTC. The encoded protein is CASSLTSWYEQYF.

This clonotype has just a few counts. This chain's CDR3 is CASSWRTDTQYF. The CDR3 coding sequence is TGTGCCAGCAGCTGGAGAACAGATACGCAGTATTTT. The chain employs TRBV7-2 and TRBJ2-3; D unresolved. V was clipped by 4 bases and J by 3 bases, with 5 bases between them. This CDR3 region has 12 residues. Germline V gene data show CDR1 as SGHTA and CDR2 as FQGNSA.

The V call is TRBV11-2, the J call TRBJ1-1, with a tentative D call TRBD1 (5 bases). The CDR3 sequence is 18 residues long. V was shortened by 3 bases and J by 0 bases, with 20 bases between the two germline ends. CDR1 and CDR2 (germline): SGHAT, FQNNGV. CDR3 in amino acids: CASSFFSGGVTLNTEAFF. The CDR3 nucleotides read TGTGCCAGCAGCTTTTTTAGTGGAGGGGTAACCTTGAACACTGAAGCTTTCTTT.

This clonotype was detected a few times. The rearrangement links TRBV9 to TRBJ2-3; no firm D call. Germline V gene lookup returns CDR1 SGDLS and CDR2 YYNGEE. There are 14 residues in the CDR3. V shed 0 bases and J shed 1 base, with 6 bases lying between them. CDR3 sequence: CASSVAIGTDTQYF. CDR3 DNA sequence: TGTGCCAGCAGCGTAGCTATCGGCACAGATACGCAGTATTTT. Supplemented by reference TRBV9 and TRBJ2-3, the full variable domain reads DSGVTQTPKHLITATGQRVTLRCSPRSGDLSVYWYQQSLDQGLQFLIQYYNGEERAKGNILERFSAQQFPDLHSELNLSSLELGDSALYFCASSVAIGTDTQYFGPGTRLTVL.

This rearrangement joins TRBV13 to TRBJ2-7; TRBD2 is a possible D gene (6 bases). V shed 4 bases and J shed 3 bases, with 13 bases lying between them. Germline CDR1 reads PRHDT; CDR2 reads FYEKMQ (reference sequence). This CDR3 region has 14 residues. CDR3 DNA sequence: TGTGCCAGCAGCTCGCGGGACGGAGTCTACGAGCAGTACTTC. Translation: CASSSRDGVYEQYF.

J is TRBJ2-6 and V is TRBV6-6, with D hard to call. The V gene's germline CDR1 is MNHNY and CDR2 SVGAGI (reference sequence). Trimming removed 2 bases at V and 4 bases at J, with 3 bases between. The CDR3 is 13 residues long. The CDR3 protein is CASSYEGANVLTF. CDR3 coding DNA: TGTGCCAGCAGTTACGAGGGGGCCAACGTCCTGACTTTC.

The rearrangement links TRBV7-2 to TRBJ1-3, with D perhaps TRBD1 (5 bases). The germline V gene encodes CDR1 SGHTA and CDR2 FQGNSA. The CDR3 consists of 14 residues. Trimming left V 1 base short and J 1 base short, with 5 bases between. The DNA of the CDR3 is TGTGCCAGCAGCTTAGGACAGTCTGGAAACACCATATATTTT. It translates to CASSLGQSGNTIYF.

In this sample, this clonotype turned up many times. J is TRBJ1-1 and V is TRBV12-3 or TRBV12-4; 9 nucleotides line up with TRBD1. This CDR3 is 15 amino acids long. The junction had 8 bases not matched to a gene; V was cut back by 5 bases and J by 4 bases. The CDR3 nucleotides are TGTGCCAGCAGTACAGGGGGCGGGGTAGGCACTGAAGCTTTCTTT. Translating gives CASSTGGGVGTEAFF.

The rearrangement links TRBV18 to TRBJ1-1; 7 bases agree with TRBD1. Per the germline V gene, CDR1 is KGHSH and CDR2 is LQKENI. The trim removed 2 bases at V and 1 base at J, leaving 7 bases unmatched. The CDR3 length is 16 residues. DNA of the CDR3: TGTGCCAGCTCACCAAATACCGGGACAGCGAACACTGAAGCTTTCTTT. It encodes CASSPNTGTANTEAFF. Full variable domain (missing parts from reference TRBV18 and TRBJ1-1): NAGVMQNPRHLVRRRGQEARLRCSPMKGHSHVYWYRQLPEEGLKFMVYLQKENIIDESGMPKERFSAEFPKEGPSILRIQQVVRGDSAAYFCASSPNTGTANTEAFFGQGTRLTVV.

The chain combines TRBV5-6 with TRBJ2-1; D is undetermined. Germline CDR1 and CDR2: SGHDT and YYEEEE. Trimming pared 8 bases from V and 6 bases from J, leaving 12 bases between. This CDR3 region has 12 residues. CDR3 DNA sequence: TGTGCCAGTGGGGTACAGCTCAATGAGCAGTTCTTC. It codes for CASGVQLNEQFF. Combining the CDR3 with reference TRBV5-6 and TRBJ2-1 gives the whole variable domain DAGVTQSPTHLIKTRGQQVTLRCSPKSGHDTVSWYQQALGQGPQFIFQYYEEEERQRGNFPDRFSGHQFPNYSSELNVNALLLGDSALYLCASGVQLNEQFFGPGTRLTVL.

This chain links TRBV6-5 with TRBJ2-3; D possibly corresponds to TRBD1 (5 bases). The CDR3 spans 13 residues. The germline V gene encodes CDR1 MNHEY and CDR2 SVGAGI. The V end lost 4 bases, the J end lost 9 bases, and 14 bases lay between the germline ends. CDR3 protein: CASSFPLGATQYF. CDR3 nucleotide sequence: TGTGCCAGCAGTTTCCCTCTAGGGGCAACGCAGTATTTT.

The chain couples TRBV6-6 to TRBJ2-3, with TRBD1 identical over 7 bases. Germline CDR1 reads MNHNY; CDR2 reads SVGAGI (reference sequence). The junction had 8 bases not matched to a gene; V was cut back by 5 bases and J by 6 bases. The CDR3 length is 14 residues. Written as DNA, the CDR3 is TGTGCCAGCAGTGCACCAAACAGGGGCGATACGCAGTATTTT. Amino acid sequence: CASSAPNRGDTQYF.

This clonotype showed up just a few times. The chain has TRBV6-6 and TRBJ1-5, with D unresolved. The CDR3 spans 14 residues. Germline V gene lookup returns CDR1 MNHNY and CDR2 SVGAGI (reference sequence). With 5 bases removed from V and 5 bases from J, the gap between germline ends came to 13 bases. The DNA of the CDR3 is TGTGCCAGCAGTATAGACATTTTCTATCAGCCCCAGCATTTT. Translation gives CASSIDIFYQPQHF.

This clonotype was observed at least ten times. The chain combines TRBV12-3 or TRBV12-4 with TRBJ2-3; the D is unclear. CDR3 length: 13 amino acids. The ends were cut back, 10 bases at V and 0 bases at J, with 11 bases in the middle. For the CDR3, the DNA is TGTGCCACCGTCAAGCCCAGCACAGATACGCAGTATTTT. Its translation: CATVKPSTDTQYF.

This clonotype occurred a few times. The chain couples TRBV5-6 to TRBJ2-5; TRBD1 matches 9 bases. The germline V gene encodes CDR1 SGHDT and CDR2 YYEEEE. The CDR3 totals 16 residues. Trimming cost V 0 bases and J 2 bases; bases outside gene matches: 5. CDR3: CASSLAGDRAQETQYF. CDR3 nucleotide sequence: TGTGCCAGCAGCTTGGCTGGGGACAGGGCGCAAGAGACCCAGTACTTC. The whole variable domain, filled in from reference TRBV5-6 and TRBJ2-5, reads DAGVTQSPTHLIKTRGQQVTLRCSPKSGHDTVSWYQQALGQGPQFIFQYYEEEERQRGNFPDRFSGHQFPNYSSELNVNALLLGDSALYLCASSLAGDRAQETQYFGPGTRLLVL.

In its sample, this clonotype was seen a few times. This chain joins TRBV6-6 and TRBJ2-5, with 14 bases that match TRBD2. The germline V gene has CDR1 MNHNY and CDR2 SVGAGI (reference sequence). V lost 2 bases to trimming and J lost 2 bases; unmatched junction nucleotides: 4. The CDR3 runs 17 residues. The CDR3 here is CASSYRWTSGRQETQYF. The CDR3 bases are TGTGCCAGCAGTTACAGATGGACTAGCGGGAGGCAAGAGACCCAGTACTTC.

This clonotype was observed many times. This sequence joins TRBV6-1 and TRBJ2-1; D remains ambiguous. Germline CDR1 MNHNS, CDR2 SASEGT. This CDR3 contains 12 residues. Trimming shortened V by 7 bases and J by 6 bases, and 10 bases separated the two germline ends. The CDR3 region is CASTYKVNEQFF. CDR3 DNA sequence: TGTGCCAGCACCTACAAGGTCAATGAGCAGTTCTTC.

The J gene is TRBJ1-5, the V gene TRBV5-6; 8 bases fit TRBD1. CDR3 length: 14 residues. Looked up from germline, CDR1 is SGHDT and CDR2 is YYEEEE. V trimming: 3 bases; J trimming: 5 bases; junction bases outside the gene matches: 4. CDR3 protein: CASSSDRGHQPQHF. CDR3 coding DNA: TGTGCCAGCAGCTCAGACAGGGGTCATCAGCCCCAGCATTTT. The whole variable domain, filled in from reference TRBV5-6 and TRBJ1-5, reads DAGVTQSPTHLIKTRGQQVTLRCSPKSGHDTVSWYQQALGQGPQFIFQYYEEEERQRGNFPDRFSGHQFPNYSSELNVNALLLGDSALYLCASSSDRGHQPQHFGDGTRLSIL.

This clonotype was recorded a few times. The chain carries TRBV7-2 and TRBJ1-6, with TRBD1 identical over 9 bases. J lost 7 bases, V lost 4 bases, and 5 bases had no gene match. In germline, CDR1 is SGHTA, CDR2 FQGNSA. This CDR3 comprises 15 residues. The CDR3 DNA sequence: TGTGCCAGCAGCTCGACCGGGACAGGGAATTCACCCCTCCACTTT. It codes for CASSSTGTGNSPLHF.

This clonotype was seen a few times. This chain uses TRBV29-1 with TRBJ1-1, with 7 nucleotides matching TRBD1. The length of the CDR3 is 14 residues. J lost 0 bases, V lost 7 bases, and 8 bases had no gene match. Germline CDR1 SQVTM, CDR2 ANQGSEA. CDR3 in amino acids: CSAGTGTVNTEAFF. CDR3 DNA sequence: TGCAGCGCTGGCACCGGGACAGTGAACACTGAAGCTTTCTTT.